Below, 2 T cell receptor beta chains from the same sample are listed, as sequenced in a study of cytomegalovirus exposure and HLA in healthy donors. The PCR had 60 Vbeta and 13 Jbeta primers. This table comes from immunoSEQ multiplex PCR, and its TCRdb copy is limited to in-frame clones, with some not included. The sample holds 200,000 to 250,000 clones, around 80% seen once. The sample comprised PBMCs. Receptors originate from a woman in her thirties or forties in good health and CMV-seropositive.

The chain employs TRBV9 and TRBJ1-5, with D tentatively TRBD1 (6 bases). V shed 4 bases and J shed 5 bases, with 10 bases lying between them. The CDR3 consists of 13 residues. Germline CDR1 reads SGDLS; CDR2 reads YYNGEE. The CDR3 DNA follows: TGTGCCAGCAGCTCTAGGACAGATCAGCCCCAGCATTTT. Encoded protein: CASSSRTDQPQHF.

The genes are TRBV6-6 and TRBJ2-7; 10 nucleotides line up with TRBD1. The trim removed 5 bases at V and 9 bases at J, leaving 13 bases unmatched. In germline, CDR1 is MNHNY, CDR2 SVGAGI (reference sequence). This CDR3 has 15 residues. CDR3 nucleotide sequence: TGTGCCAGCAGTATTGCCGGGACAGGGGTCAACGGGCAGTACTTC. Amino acids: CASSIAGTGVNGQYF.